The rows below give T cell receptor beta chains drawn from one sample of a study of T cell changes during pregnancy in multiple sclerosis. The data were produced by immunoSEQ multiplex PCR, yet TCRdb's version contains in-frame clones alone and is incomplete. The data show approximately 89,000 clones, 94% seen once. Source: peripheral blood, taken in the third trimester of pregnancy. These receptors all come from a female donor with multiple sclerosis, enrolled in a pregnancy study. CDR3s include the opening cysteine and the closing phenylalanine or tryptophan. Size values are once, few and many counts, or a class for expanded clones, and some rows have none.

TRBV2	TRBJ1-2	NA	CASSERGQGSYGYTF
TRBV7-2	TRBJ1-2	NA	CASSPGTSYGYTF
TRBV9	TRBJ2-3	NA	CASSVALRGASTDTQYF
TRBV18	TRBJ1-1	NA	CASSQRTEAFF
TRBV2	TRBJ2-5	once	CASAGQPTETQYF
TRBV9	TRBJ2-2	NA	CASSVDGAGELFF
TRBV6-9	TRBJ1-6	once	CASTPTRSPLHF
TRBV7-3	TRBJ2-1	once	CASSLGQALGNEQFF
TRBV14	TRBJ2-1	NA	CASSQGLVGEQFF
TRBV27	TRBJ2-7	NA	CASSLRQGYEQYF
TRBV13	TRBJ2-1	NA	CASSLSGGAINEQFF
TRBV11-2	TRBJ2-3	NA	CASSFRGRPTDTQYF
TRBV7-7	TRBJ2-5	NA	CASSLGRGAGETQYF
TRBV30	TRBJ2-5	NA	CAWSLDRVPETQYF
TRBV5-1	TRBJ2-2	NA	CASSTSGGVNTGELFF
TRBV5-5	TRBJ2-7	NA	CASSFTGLGLDEQYF
TRBV19	TRBJ2-2	NA	CASSIKRTRTGELFF
TRBV7-8	TRBJ2-3	once	CASSLLAGITPDTQYF
TRBV13	TRBJ2-5	NA	CASSHTGTGGRETQYF
TRBV7-9	TRBJ1-4	NA	CASSLDGTLNEKLFF
TRBV7-8	TRBJ2-1	NA	CASSSGTGFSYNEQFF
TRBV2	TRBJ2-2	NA	CASSDSGGTSGELFF
TRBV27	TRBJ2-7	NA	CASGPSGGSYEQYF
TRBV9	TRBJ1-4	NA	CASSVADRGKLFF
TRBV12-5	TRBJ2-5	NA	CASGLVEGGPGETQYF
TRBV2	TRBJ1-4	NA	CASSRTGGDNEKLFF
TRBV9	TRBJ2-7	NA	CASSPRQGFSYEQYF
TRBV6-1	TRBJ2-7	NA	CASSESFAGAGEQYF
TRBV7-6	TRBJ2-1	NA	CASSPGLAGTNEQFF
TRBV5-1	TRBJ1-4	NA	CASSDRRSTNEKLFF
TRBV7-8	TRBJ1-4	NA	CASSLDPTGRSEKLFF
TRBV6-5	TRBJ2-7	once	CASRGTGAYEQYF
TRBV30	TRBJ1-3	NA	CAWSAHVRAGNTIYF
TRBV6-5	TRBJ1-1	NA	CASSYTRLNTEAFF
TRBV2	TRBJ1-5	NA	CASSESPWGGNQPQHF
TRBV29-1	TRBJ2-3	NA	CSVVGAGTDTQYF
TRBV7-9	TRBJ2-2	NA	CASSLGGQGDTGELFF
TRBV13	TRBJ2-5	NA	CASSLGGLAPSQETQYF
TRBV6-1	TRBJ1-2	NA	CASRERTAYGYTF
TRBV7-8	TRBJ2-7	NA	CASSFGLYEQYF